Detailed here is one T cell receptor (beta chain). Its cognate antigen has yet to be identified. There are no base qualities to consult, and no much larger clone falls within one base. Other nucleotide sequences from this sample produce the same CDR3. Collaborating institutions collected whole blood in K2EDTA tubes following their own protocols. For TCRbeta analysis, collaborator samples were shipped as frozen whole blood, as isolated PBMCs, or as DNA extracted from either sample type. TCRbeta CDR3 regions were amplified from genomic DNA by means of the immunoSEQ Assay, a bias-controlled multiplex PCR. As for how the authors treated the data: Within the assay, amplification of reference gene primers was used to estimate how many nucleated cells each sample contained. Sequence reads were collapsed and filtered to measure the absolute abundance of every unique TCRbeta CDR3 rearrangement. Productive Simpson clonality was computed per sample as the square root of Simpson's diversity index over productive rearrangements. What TCRdb holds here is the immuneACCESS table cut down to in-frame rearrangements. Part of the clones is not present; checked against another copy, under half of the missing clones reflect an unresolved V gene, and the others are unexplained. D and trimming were read from the DNA, whereas the V and J calls and clone size are those reported in that table. For this sample there are 190,000 or so clones; 70% to 90% appear just once. Less than 3.5% of the sample belongs to the ten largest clones.

Between the V and J ends, shortened by 0 bases and 3 bases respectively, the junction contains 9 bases. CDR3 length: 14 amino acids, cysteine to phenylalanine. Only the CDR3 DNA stays, 42 bases, in frame from base 1. CDR1 and CDR2, looked up from the germline V gene, are SGDLS and YYNGEE. The sample is drawn from a study of blood T cell repertoires in COVID-19 (dated by TCRdb to about 2020). At the level of the whole study: The collaborator samples originated in the United States, Italy and Spain and spanned the acute and convalescent phases of COVID-19. The material from the prospective study consisted of cDNA or gDNA derived from T cells, B-cell-depleted T cells, or PBMCs. Deeply sampled blood TCRbeta repertoires from subjects exposed to, actively infected with, or recovered from COVID-19 were included in the dataset. The repertoires were released in a freely available public database meant as a resource for research on the immune response to SARS-CoV-2. Samples were obtained from the ongoing ImmuneRACE study (first 160 participants) and from over a thousand subjects provided by 6 global collaborators. Nearly every sample came with metadata listing a de-identified subject ID, COVID-19 status, age in years and sex. Where HLA class I and class II types were available, the types were taken from metadata supplied by the sample provider, not from assay-based typing. The full study reports these points: The quantity of clinical and demographic metadata differed by source and by participant and was supplied without curation.

The sequenced material came from peripheral blood. This receptor chain uses TRBV9 and TRBJ2-5, with the D gene uncertain. This clonotype originated in a man in his forties with active or convalescent COVID-19. The base sequence is TGTGCCAGCAGCGTAGATCTCCGGGAAGAGACCCAGTACTTC. Translated, this gives CASSVDLREETQYF.